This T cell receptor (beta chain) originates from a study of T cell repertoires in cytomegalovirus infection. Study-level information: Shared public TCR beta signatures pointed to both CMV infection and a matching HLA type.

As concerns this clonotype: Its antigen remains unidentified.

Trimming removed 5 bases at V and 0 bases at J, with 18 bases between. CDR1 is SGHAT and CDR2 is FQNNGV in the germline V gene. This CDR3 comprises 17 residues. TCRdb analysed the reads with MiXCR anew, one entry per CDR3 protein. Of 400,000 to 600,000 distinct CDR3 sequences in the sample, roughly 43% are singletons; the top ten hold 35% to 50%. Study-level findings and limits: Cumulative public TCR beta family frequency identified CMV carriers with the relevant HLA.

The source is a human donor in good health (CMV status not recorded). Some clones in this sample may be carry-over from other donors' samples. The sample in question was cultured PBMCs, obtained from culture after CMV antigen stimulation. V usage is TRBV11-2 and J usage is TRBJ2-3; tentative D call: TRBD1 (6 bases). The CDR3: CASSKRTATTSTDTQYF. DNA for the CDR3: TGTGCCAGCAGCAAACGGACAGCCACTACTAGCACAGATACGCAGTATTTT.